This T cell receptor (beta chain) was recovered during a study of radiation and T cells in renal cell carcinoma. This clone came up once. Sequencing was performed with immunoSEQ multiplex PCR; in TCRdb, only in-frame clones are kept and a portion is missing. The sample has some 64,000 clones; around three quarters are singletons. Germline lookup yields CDR1 SGHTA and CDR2 FQGNSA. This CDR3 has 14 amino acids. The J segment lost 0 bases and the V segment lost 5 bases, leaving 4 bases of the junction unmatched. This sample's time point: blood 4 weeks post-SBRT, at nephrectomy. Stated treatment: 15 Gy SBRT to primary tumor, nephrectomy 4 weeks later. The patient's renal cell carcinoma had clear cell pathology.

The sequence was collected from a man in his sixties with renal cell carcinoma. The V call is TRBV7-2, the J call TRBJ2-7; 7 bases line up with TRBD2. The source material was blood, sampled from a patient whose treatment included radiotherapy and nephrectomy. The DNA of the CDR3 is TGTGCCAGCAGCCTCGGGAGGAACTCCTACGAGCAGTACTTC. This codes for CASSLGRNSYEQYF.